This TCR beta chain was sequenced in a study of T cell responses to AZD1222 COVID-19 vaccine. About the study: Combined were second doses at about 4 or about 12 weeks. Study-level findings and limits: Donors, mostly white British, included more females; clonal diversity was possibly underestimated. Dominant CD4 TCR responses targeted spike regions 160-218 and 743-854. In the spike-specific TCR repertoire, nearly half reportedly target unmutated variant regions.

This clone is deemed large. No antigen is known for it. The CDR3 is 15 residues long. Trimming at V came to 5 bases and at J to 7 bases, leaving 13 bases not matched to a gene. CDR1 and CDR2 from the germline V gene are MGHRA and YSYEKL. The protocol was immunoSEQ multiplex PCR, while the TCRdb copy is restricted to in-frame clones and leaves out a portion. The table lists 30,000 to 35,000 clones, 80% to 95% of them singletons. This TCR derives from an adult in good health. The chain employs TRBV4-1 and TRBJ2-5, with TRBD1 matching over 7 bases. This sample comprised peripheral blood, obtained on day 0 of AZD1222 vaccination. This CDR3 is CASSAETGITGTQYF. The CDR3 DNA reads TGCGCCAGCAGCGCCGAGACAGGGATCACGGGGACCCAGTACTTC.